This T cell receptor beta chain was obtained from a study of beta chain features in type 1 diabetes. Of the isolated RNA, all was reverse transcribed, and so the sequenced material was expressed TCRB transcripts. Profiled with immunoSEQ multiplex PCR; TCRdb holds only in-frame clones, not every one. The sample shows around 450,000 clones, about 10% of them seen only once. This clone occurred a few times. Material: naive CD4+ T cells from blood. The sequence was collected from a woman aged 18-29 years in good health.

CDR3 in DNA: TGTGCCAGCAGCCCAACGTCGGGGGATACGCAGTATTTT. Encoded protein: CASSPTSGDTQYF. The chain carries TRBV9 and TRBJ2-3; maybe TRBD2 (5 bases). This CDR3 region has 13 residues. The V end was cut by 4 bases, the J end by 6 bases, with 12 bases between. Germline V gives CDR1 SGDLS, CDR2 YYNGEE.